These T cell receptor beta chains were read from a single sample in a study of regulatory T cells in long-lasting Graves disease. TCRdb reprocessed the multiplex PCR reads via MiXCR and lists one record per CDR3 protein. The sample lists 550,000 to 650,000 distinct CDR3 sequences; about 15% were seen once. These data are also associated with another study on T cells in Graves' hyperthyroidism and ophthalmopathy.

Specimen: peripheral blood mononuclear cells (PBMCs), collected at new diagnosis, from a patient treated with antithyroid drugs. The receptors come from a man aged 18 to 29 with Graves disease. The CDR3 runs from the conserved cysteine through the conserved F or W. A D gene is named only where the DNA matches it firmly. For some rows the clone size is stated as once, few or many, or as a class when expanded; others skip it.

V gene	J gene	D gene	CDR3 length	clone size	CDR3 DNA	CDR3 protein
TRBV12-3/TRBV12-4	TRBJ2-2	NA	12	NA	TGTGCCAGCAGTTTTCCGCTAGGGGAGCTGTTTTTT	CASSFPLGELFF
TRBV11-2	TRBJ2-7	TRBD1	15	many	TGTGCCAGCAGCTTAGGGGGGGGACAGGGCTACGAGCAGTACTTC	CASSLGGGQGYEQYF
TRBV20-1	TRBJ1-5	NA	13	NA	TGCAGTGCTAGAGATCGGGGAATTCAGCCCCAGCATTTT	CSARDRGIQPQHF
TRBV27	TRBJ1-4	TRBD1	14	NA	TGTGCCAGCAGATGGACAGGGGTGGGTGAAAAACTGTTTTTT	CASRWTGVGEKLFF
TRBV4-1	TRBJ2-2	NA	16	NA	TGCGCCAGCAGCCAAGAGGATGGGGGGGCCACCGGGGAGCTGTTTTTT	CASSQEDGGATGELFF
TRBV19	TRBJ1-1	NA	15	NA	TGTGCCAGTAGTGGCGACGGGGGAATGAACACTGAAGCTTTCTTT	CASSGDGGMNTEAFF
TRBV9	TRBJ2-5	TRBD1	15	many	TGTGCCAGCAGCACTGGACAGGGGGGAGTAGAGACCCAGTACTTC	CASSTGQGGVETQYF
TRBV28	TRBJ2-7	NA	17	NA	TGTGCCAGCAGTTTGGGGATAGCGGCCGTACTCTCCTACGAGCAGTACTTC	CASSLGIAAVLSYEQYF
TRBV20-1	TRBJ2-5	NA	15	many	TGCAGTGCTAGAGTCGCAGGGGGCGGGGGAGAGACCCAGTACTTC	CSARVAGGGGETQYF
TRBV20-1	TRBJ2-1	NA	14	few	TGCAGTGCTCCTAAGAGTGGCGGCTACAATGAGCAGTTCTTC	CSAPKSGGYNEQFF
TRBV7-8	TRBJ1-1	NA	13	few	TGTGCCAGCAGCTTAGCGCTAAGGGTCTGGGCCTTCTTT	CASSLALRVWAFF
TRBV19	TRBJ2-7	TRBD1	13	few	TGTGCCACCGGACAGGGGGCCTCCTACGAGCAGTACTTC	CATGQGASYEQYF
TRBV3-1	TRBJ1-2	NA	14	many	TGTGCCAGCAGCCCCTGGTCCGGGAACTATGGCTACACCTTC	CASSPWSGNYGYTF
TRBV24-1	TRBJ2-4	TRBD1	18	NA	TGTGCCACCAGTCCTCCGCCGGGACAGGACCGGGGCAAAAACATTCAGTACTTC	CATSPPPGQDRGKNIQYF
TRBV20-1	TRBJ1-5	TRBD1	13	many	TGCAGTGCTAAGACAGGGTACAATCAGCCCCAGCATTTT	CSAKTGYNQPQHF
TRBV28	TRBJ2-5	NA	13	NA	TGTGCCAGCAGTTTAGAACTTACAGAGACCCAGTACTTC	CASSLELTETQYF
TRBV7-9	TRBJ2-7	TRBD1	14	many	TGTGCCAGCAGCCAAACGGGGACAGTCTACGAGCAGTACTTC	CASSQTGTVYEQYF
TRBV19	TRBJ2-3	NA	14	NA	TGTGCCAGTAGTATGGGTGGATACACAGATACGCAGTATTTT	CASSMGGYTDTQYF
TRBV20-1	TRBJ2-2	TRBD2	15	many	TGCAGTGCTAGAGATCTAGCGGGAGACACCGGGGAGCTGTTTTTT	CSARDLAGDTGELFF
TRBV10-2	TRBJ1-2	TRBD1	17	few	TGCGCCAGCAGTGCGGCCTGGACAGGGCGTAATAACTATGGCTACACCTTC	CASSAAWTGRNNYGYTF
TRBV3-1	TRBJ1-1	NA	12	many	TGTGCCAGCAGCCAAGAACCCAGGGAAGCTTTCTTT	CASSQEPREAFF
TRBV12-3/TRBV12-4	TRBJ2-7	NA	13	many	TGTGCCAGCAGGCCTTCAAGCTCCTACGAGCAGTACTTC	CASRPSSSYEQYF
TRBV9	TRBJ2-1	NA	15	NA	TGTGCCAGCAGCGTAGGCCTAAGCATCTACAATGAGCAGTTCTTC	CASSVGLSIYNEQFF
TRBV5-1	TRBJ1-5	NA	15	NA	TGCGCCAGCAGCTTGAGGGGCGAGGGACATCAGCCCCAGCATTTT	CASSLRGEGHQPQHF
TRBV28	TRBJ2-7	NA	14	many	TGTGCCAGCACTCCGGACTTATCCTCCTACGAGCAGTACTTC	CASTPDLSSYEQYF
TRBV10-3	TRBJ2-3	NA	14	many	TGTGCCATCAGCCGGGACAAAGCCACAGATACGCAGTATTTT	CAISRDKATDTQYF
TRBV7-9	TRBJ2-3	NA	15	many	TGTGCCAGCAGCTTACCCGGGTTTAGCACAGATACGCAGTATTTT	CASSLPGFSTDTQYF
TRBV20-1	TRBJ2-1	TRBD2	23	many	TGCAGTGCTAGCAAACCGGGACTAGCGGGAGAACCTCTTGTTTGGCGGCCCTACAATGAGCAGTTCTTC	CSASKPGLAGEPLVWRPYNEQFF
TRBV7-9	TRBJ2-5	NA	13	many	TGTGCCAGCAGCTCGGGACTCGAAGAGACCCAGTACTTC	CASSSGLEETQYF
TRBV10-3	TRBJ1-5	TRBD1	17	NA	TGTGCCATCAGTGAGGCGGGACAGGGGTCTAGGAATCAGCCCCAGCATTTT	CAISEAGQGSRNQPQHF
TRBV6-2/TRBV6-3	TRBJ2-1	TRBD1	12	many	TGTGCCAGCAGTTATCAGGGGGATGAGCAGTTCTTC	CASSYQGDEQFF
TRBV28	TRBJ2-3	TRBD2	16	many	TGTGCCAGCAGTTTAGGGACTAGCGGGACGGCAGATACGCAGTATTTT	CASSLGTSGTADTQYF
TRBV20-1	TRBJ2-2	NA	14	NA	TGCAGTGCTAGTGCCTTATTAAACACCGGGGAGCTGTTTTTT	CSASALLNTGELFF
TRBV7-9	TRBJ2-5	NA	13	many	TGTGCCAGCGGTAGCAGGTTCCAAGAGACCCAGTACTTC	CASGSRFQETQYF
TRBV3-1	TRBJ2-6	NA	16	NA	TGTGCCAGTGGCTGGACGGCAGTCTCTGGGGCCAACGTCCTGACTTTC	CASGWTAVSGANVLTF
TRBV2	TRBJ1-4	TRBD1	15	NA	TGTGCCAGCACCTTATCCGGACAGGGACGTGAAAAACTGTTTTTT	CASTLSGQGREKLFF
TRBV29-1	TRBJ2-1	NA	14	many	TGCAGCGTTGATGGGACGGGGACCTACAATGAGCAGTTCTTC	CSVDGTGTYNEQFF
TRBV2	TRBJ1-2	TRBD1	14	NA	TGTGCCAGCAGTGAAGGGACAGGGGTGGCTGGCTACACCTTC	CASSEGTGVAGYTF
TRBV11-2	TRBJ2-6	NA	17	few	TGTGCCAGCAGACGTTTCGGGGAGGACGCTGGGGCCAACGTCCTGACTTTC	CASRRFGEDAGANVLTF
TRBV12-3/TRBV12-4	TRBJ1-4	TRBD1	17	few	TGTGCCAGCAGTTTAGCGGGACAGGGACCAACTAATGAAAAACTGTTTTTT	CASSLAGQGPTNEKLFF
TRBV5-1	TRBJ1-3	NA	14	many	TGCGCCAGCAGCTTGGACGGCGCTGGGGGCACCATATATTTT	CASSLDGAGGTIYF